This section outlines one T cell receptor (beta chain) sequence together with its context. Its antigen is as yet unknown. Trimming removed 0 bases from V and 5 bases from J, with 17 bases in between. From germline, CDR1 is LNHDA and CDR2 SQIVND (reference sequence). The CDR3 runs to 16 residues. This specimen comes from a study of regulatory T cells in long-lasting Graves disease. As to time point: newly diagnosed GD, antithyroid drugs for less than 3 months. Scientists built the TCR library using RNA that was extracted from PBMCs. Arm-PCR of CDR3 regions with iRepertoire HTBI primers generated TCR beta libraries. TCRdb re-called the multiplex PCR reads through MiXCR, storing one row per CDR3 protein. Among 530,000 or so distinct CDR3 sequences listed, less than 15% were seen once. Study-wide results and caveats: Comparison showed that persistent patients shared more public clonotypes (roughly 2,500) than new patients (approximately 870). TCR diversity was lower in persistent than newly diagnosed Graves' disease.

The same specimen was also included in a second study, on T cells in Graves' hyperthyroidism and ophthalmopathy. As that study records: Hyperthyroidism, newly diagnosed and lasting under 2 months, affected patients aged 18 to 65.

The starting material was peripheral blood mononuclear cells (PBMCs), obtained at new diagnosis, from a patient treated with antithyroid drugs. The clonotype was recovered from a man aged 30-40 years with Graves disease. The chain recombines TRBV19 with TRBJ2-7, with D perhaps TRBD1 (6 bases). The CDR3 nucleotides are TGTGCCAGTAGTATAGATCGAGGACAGACCAGCGACGAGCAGTACTTC. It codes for CASSIDRGQTSDEQYF.